This T cell receptor (beta chain) appears in the sequencing data of a study of cytomegalovirus exposure and HLA in healthy donors. Study at large: Previous work identified 117 million unique TCR beta sequences from some 170 million T cells.

In the PCR, 60 Vbeta and 13 Jbeta primers were used. Authors' methods: Unique TCR beta chains totaled some 80 million in a later count, with 8.5 million to 12 million of them shared. Clones were sequenced by immunoSEQ multiplex PCR, and TCRdb holds only the in-frame ones, with some missing. V and J calls and clone size are as listed in that table; D and trimming were resolved from the DNA. Here the sample spans 120,000 to 150,000 clones, about four fifths being singletons. On this clone itself: Its target is not known.

Findings and caveats of the study: The study flagged fewer than 200 TCR beta chains as cytomegalovirus-associated. Most TCR sequences proved rare, with some public TCRs found in many donors.

V was shortened by 5 bases and J by 0 bases, with 20 bases between the two germline ends. Germline loops: CDR1 SGHDN, CDR2 FVKESK. There are 17 residues in the CDR3. The chain has TRBV14 and TRBJ2-7, with unresolved D. What was sequenced was PBMCs. The origin of this receptor is a man aged 25 to 40 in good health and CMV-seropositive. The CDR3 loop reads CASSEGPVVSYSYEQYF. DNA for the CDR3: TGTGCCAGCAGCGAAGGCCCGGTTGTTTCCTACTCCTACGAGCAGTACTTC.